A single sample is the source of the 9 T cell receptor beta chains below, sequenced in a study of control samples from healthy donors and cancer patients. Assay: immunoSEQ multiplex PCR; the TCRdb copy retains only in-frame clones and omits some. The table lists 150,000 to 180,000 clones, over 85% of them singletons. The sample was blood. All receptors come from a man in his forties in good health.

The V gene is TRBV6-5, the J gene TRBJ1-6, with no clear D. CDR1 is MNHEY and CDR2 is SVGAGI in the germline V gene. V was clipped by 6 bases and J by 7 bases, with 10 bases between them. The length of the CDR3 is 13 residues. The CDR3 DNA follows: TGTGCCAGCAGACCCTACTACAATTCACCCCTCCACTTT. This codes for CASRPYYNSPLHF.

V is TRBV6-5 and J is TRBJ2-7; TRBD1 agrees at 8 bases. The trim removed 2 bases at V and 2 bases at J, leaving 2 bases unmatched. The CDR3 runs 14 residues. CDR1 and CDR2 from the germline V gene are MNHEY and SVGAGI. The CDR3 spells CASSYEQGAYEQYF. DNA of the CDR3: TGTGCCAGCAGTTACGAACAGGGGGCCTACGAGCAGTACTTC.

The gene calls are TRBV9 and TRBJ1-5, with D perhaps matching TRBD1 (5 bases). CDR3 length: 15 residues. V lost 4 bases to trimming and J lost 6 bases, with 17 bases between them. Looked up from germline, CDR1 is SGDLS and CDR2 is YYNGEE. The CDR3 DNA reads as TGTGCCAGCAGCCCCGAAGGGGTAGAGAGTCAGCCCCAGCATTTT. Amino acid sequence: CASSPEGVESQPQHF.

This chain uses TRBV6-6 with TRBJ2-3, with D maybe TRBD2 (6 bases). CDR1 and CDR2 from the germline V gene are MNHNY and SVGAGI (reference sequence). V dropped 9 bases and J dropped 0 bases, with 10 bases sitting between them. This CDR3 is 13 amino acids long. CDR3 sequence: CASWRDSTDTQYF. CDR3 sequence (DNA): TGTGCCAGTTGGCGGGACAGCACAGATACGCAGTATTTT.

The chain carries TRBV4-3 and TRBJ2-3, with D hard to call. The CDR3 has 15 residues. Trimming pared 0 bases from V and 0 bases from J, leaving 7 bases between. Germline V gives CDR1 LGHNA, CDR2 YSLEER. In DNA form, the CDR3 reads TGCGCCAGCAGCCAAGATTGGGATAGCACAGATACGCAGTATTTT. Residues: CASSQDWDSTDTQYF.

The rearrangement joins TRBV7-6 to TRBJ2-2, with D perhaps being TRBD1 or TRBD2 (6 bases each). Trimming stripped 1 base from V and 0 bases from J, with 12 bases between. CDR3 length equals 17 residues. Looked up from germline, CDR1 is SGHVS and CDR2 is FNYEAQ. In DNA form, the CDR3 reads TGTGCCAGCAGCTTAGTGGGCGGGACATCGAACACCGGGGAGCTGTTTTTT. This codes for CASSLVGGTSNTGELFF.

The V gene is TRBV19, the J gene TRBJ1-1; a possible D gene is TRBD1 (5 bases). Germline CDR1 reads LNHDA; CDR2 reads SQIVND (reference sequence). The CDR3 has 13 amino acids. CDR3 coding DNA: TGTGGGACCTCCGGGACGAGGAACACTGAAGCTTTCTTT. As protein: CGTSGTRNTEAFF.

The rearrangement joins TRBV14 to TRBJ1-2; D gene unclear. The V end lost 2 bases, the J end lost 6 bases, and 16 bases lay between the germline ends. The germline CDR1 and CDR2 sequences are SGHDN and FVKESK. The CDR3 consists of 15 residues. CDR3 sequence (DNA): TGTGCCAGCAGCCAACTTCCGAACACCATCGATGGCTACACCTTC. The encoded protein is CASSQLPNTIDGYTF.

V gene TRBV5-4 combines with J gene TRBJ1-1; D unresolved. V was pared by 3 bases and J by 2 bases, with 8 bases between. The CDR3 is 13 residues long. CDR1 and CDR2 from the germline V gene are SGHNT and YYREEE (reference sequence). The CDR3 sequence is CASSYGPNTEAFF. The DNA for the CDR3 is TGTGCCAGCAGCTATGGACCTAACACTGAAGCTTTCTTT. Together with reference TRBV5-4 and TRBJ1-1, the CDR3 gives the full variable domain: ETGVTQSPTHLIKTRGQQVTLRCSSQSGHNTVSWYQQALGQGPQFIFQYYREEENGRGNFPPRFSGLQFPNYSSELNVNALELDDSALYLCASSYGPNTEAFFGQGTRLTVV.